One sample yielded the 5 T cell receptor beta chains listed below, sequenced in a study of T cell repertoires in cytomegalovirus infection (dated by TCRdb to between 2018 and 2021). Reading the label with the study, this specimen's treatment or condition is: in vitro stimulation with specific CMV peptide epitopes to enrich CMV-specific T cells. The sequencing machine was an Illumina HiSeq 1500. Starting from the raw public reads, TCRdb applied fastp trimming at Q25, assembled clones with MiXCR and retained in-frame beta chains. Records with the same CDR3 protein are collapsed into one entry carrying the most frequent genes and DNA. The sample table holds about 470,000 distinct CDR3 sequences, of which approximately 46% were seen once. The ten largest clones capture about 39% of the sample. Which antigens these TCRs recognize remains unknown. The source was cultured PBMCs, collected from culture after CMV antigen stimulation. All receptors derive from a human donor in good health (CMV status not recorded). Some clones in this sample may be carry-over from other donors' samples.

This rearrangement joins TRBV27 to TRBJ2-3, with D maybe TRBD2 (6 bases). This CDR3 has 16 amino acids. The germline gives CDR1 MNHEY, CDR2 SMNVEV (reference sequence). With 2 bases removed from V and 4 bases from J, the gap between germline ends came to 16 bases. The CDR3 DNA is TGTGCCAGCAGTTTAGGAAACGGAGGGTTTGCAGATACGCAGTATTTT. Residues: CASSLGNGGFADTQYF.

This clonotype was detected a few times. The rearrangement joins TRBV7-2 to TRBJ2-7, with TRBD2 matching 7 bases. This CDR3 has 17 amino acids. V lost 2 bases, J lost 1 base, and 11 bases stayed unmatched. CDR1 is SGHTA and CDR2 is FQGNSA in the germline V gene. Written as DNA, the CDR3 is TGTGCCAGCAGCTTACGGGTCCGCGGGGGAGTGTCCTACGAGCAGTACTTC. Its translation: CASSLRVRGGVSYEQYF.

This sequence joins TRBV4-1 and TRBJ2-1; 8 positions match TRBD2. CDR1 is MGHRA, CDR2 YSYEKL, per germline. J gave up 2 bases and V 2 bases, and 5 bases lay outside the gene matches. The CDR3 has 16 residues. CDR3 protein: CASSQIPGGPYNEQFF. As DNA, the CDR3 is TGCGCCAGCAGCCAAATTCCGGGAGGGCCCTACAATGAGCAGTTCTTC.

V usage is TRBV18 and J usage is TRBJ1-1; possible D gene TRBD1, 5 bases. Trimming left V 3 bases short and J 5 bases short, with 7 bases between. Germline-derived CDR1 and CDR2 are KGHSH and LQKENI. The CDR3 runs 12 residues. CDR3 protein: CASSPTGTEAFF. The CDR3 DNA sequence: TGTGCCAGCTCACCCACAGGTACTGAAGCTTTCTTT.

This chain links TRBV12-3 or TRBV12-4 with TRBJ2-1, with 10 nucleotides matching TRBD1. The CDR3 is 14 residues long. V lost 6 bases and J lost 4; bases outside the gene matches: 3. The DNA for the CDR3 is TGTGCCAGCAGCCGGGACAGGGGTTACAATGAGCAGTTCTTC. Translating it yields CASSRDRGYNEQFF.